This T cell receptor (beta chain) was found in a study of T cells in localized non-small cell lung cancer. There are 15 residues in the CDR3. J was trimmed by 4 bases and V by 1 base; bases with no gene match: 4. The V gene's germline CDR1 is SNHLY and CDR2 FYNNEI. Findings of the study overall: T cell clonality was highest in uninvolved adjacent lung, above tumor. Adjacent lung tissue had a median roughly 62 of the top 100 clones found in the tumor.

TCRdb's copy holds only in-frame clones and misses some; the assay was immunoSEQ multiplex PCR. The sample contains approximately 15,000 clones, around 89% of which appear only once. Of note for this clone: Its specificity is unknown.

The receptor's source is a woman between 35 and 70 years old with stage III lung adenocarcinoma. This specimen was peripheral blood mononuclear cells, taken before any cancer treatment. The V and J genes are TRBV2 and TRBJ2-3; 8 nucleotides agree with TRBD1. The CDR3: CASSEGRGLADTQYF. In DNA form, the CDR3 reads TGTGCCAGCAGTGAAGGCAGGGGGCTCGCAGATACGCAGTATTTT.